This TCR beta chain was recovered during a study of cytomegalovirus exposure and HLA in healthy donors. Study at large: The 90 to 150 validation repertoires, a later analysis reported, used the same platform as the 666 repertoires from the first cohort. Study-level points and caveats: Researchers catalogued around 150 TCR beta chains as cytomegalovirus-associated. The CMV antigen specificity of a few CMV-associated chains was confirmed through in vitro analysis.

CDR3 length equals 15 residues. Germline V CDR1 and CDR2: MNHEY, SMNVEV (reference sequence). V dropped 2 bases and J dropped 5; count of bases not matched to a gene: 6. Repertoires were generated with immunoSEQ multiplex PCR, while TCRdb's copy carries only in-frame clones and drops some. Among more than 85,000 clones listed, around nine tenths were seen once. This clone was seen only once. The antigen is not known. The receptor comes from a woman aged 18-30 years in good health and CMV-seronegative. Sequencing was performed on PBMCs. The chain uses TRBV27 and TRBJ1-2; 9 bases are a match to TRBD1. The CDR3 reads CASSLLTGGRYGYTF. DNA for the CDR3: TGTGCCAGCAGTTTACTTACAGGGGGCAGGTATGGCTACACCTTC.